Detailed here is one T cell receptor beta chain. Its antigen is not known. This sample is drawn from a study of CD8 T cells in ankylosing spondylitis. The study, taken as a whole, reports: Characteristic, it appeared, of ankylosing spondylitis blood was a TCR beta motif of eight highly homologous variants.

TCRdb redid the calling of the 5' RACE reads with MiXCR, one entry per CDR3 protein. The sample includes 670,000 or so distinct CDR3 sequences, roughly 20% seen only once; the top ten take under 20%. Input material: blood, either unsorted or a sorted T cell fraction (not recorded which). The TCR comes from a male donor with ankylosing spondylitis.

DNA for the CDR3: TGCGCCAGCAGCTTGGCCTCAGGGGATTCACCCCTCCACTTT. Translation gives CASSLASGDSPLHF. This chain links TRBV5-1 with TRBJ1-6; D might be TRBD1 (6 bases). With 0 bases removed from V and 8 bases from J, the gap between germline ends came to 9 bases. Germline CDR1 is SGHRS and CDR2 is YFSETQ. The CDR3 spans 14 residues.